This T cell receptor beta chain was recorded in a study of T cell repertoires in cytomegalovirus infection. Study observations and caveats: The ex vivo response was dominated by HLA-C-restricted CMV-specific TCR beta clonotypes. Carriers of CMV plus the relevant HLA were identified by cumulative public TCR beta family frequency.

MiXCR, applied by TCRdb to the reads, yields one record per CDR3 protein. The sample lists 200,000 to 250,000 distinct CDR3 sequences; over 20% were seen once. Between the trimmed V and J ends, which lost 6 bases and 1 base, there was a span of 11 bases. CDR3 length: 14 amino acids. This clonotype has more than one count but fewer than ten. Antigen unknown. This chain links TRBV12-3 or TRBV12-4 with TRBJ2-3; D remains ambiguous. The TCR originated in a human donor in good health (CMV status not recorded). Some clones in this sample may be carry-over from other donors' samples. The sample consisted of CD8+ T cells from PBMCs. In nucleotides, the CDR3 is TGTGCCAGCAGCCCCTCCCGGGGCACAGATACGCAGTATTTT. The encoded protein is CASSPSRGTDTQYF.